This TCR beta chain was identified in a study of metastatic and nonmetastatic thyroid tumors. The CDR3 has 16 amino acids, counting both end residues. Germline CDR1 and CDR2: SEHNR and FQNEAQ (reference sequence). MiXCR re-clonotyped the PCR reads for TCRdb. The sample lists about 14,000 clones; approximately 30% were seen once. There were no patients who had received any treatment before thyroid surgery. Points on this clone: The CDR3 end shows no conserved phenylalanine or tryptophan, and so a read error is likely. The limits of the CDR3 on the DNA are not certain, so only TCRdb's listed CDR3 is given.

Material for sequencing was tumor tissue. The receptor was isolated from a female donor with papillary thyroid cancer or a benign thyroid nodule (not recorded which). Some clones in this sample may be carry-over from other donors' samples. The chain recombines TRBV7-9 with TRBJ2-4; TRBD1, the table's D call, was not compared with the DNA. The CDR3 loop reads CASSLGTGGFKDIKYL.